This T cell receptor beta chain was found in a study of shared T cell receptors in the human thymus. This clone was recorded a few times. Clones were sequenced by immunoSEQ multiplex PCR, and TCRdb holds only the in-frame ones, with some missing. Here the sample spans roughly 500,000 clones, approximately 80% being singletons. The CDR3 covers 15 residues. V lost 5 bases to trimming and J lost 3 bases, with 11 bases between them. Germline V gene lookup returns CDR1 MNHNS and CDR2 SASEGT. The same specimen was also included in a second study, on human thymus T cells. That paper adds: Donor material was obtained from healthy Finnish infants undergoing corrective surgery for congenital heart defects. Resected material from corrective heart surgery provided the thymus tissue analysed. Thymic and blood repertoires appeared to show biased V and J gene usage. Among unrelated individuals, related research reported thymic repertoires that overlapped highly.

The chain is built from TRBV6-1 and TRBJ2-6; tentatively, D is TRBD1 (6 bases). The clonotype comes from a boy in the first two years of life with a congenital heart defect. The source material was thymocytes. In DNA, the CDR3 is TGTGCCAGCAGTTCTACAGGGCTTGGGGCCAACGTCCTGACTTTC. This encodes CASSSTGLGANVLTF.